This T cell receptor (beta chain) was identified in a study of CD8+CD57+ T cells in acquired aplastic anemia. It was genomic DNA that served as the template for profiling TCR beta VDJ and CDR3. One entry per CDR3 protein results from TCRdb running MiXCR on the reads. The sample has approximately 190,000 distinct CDR3 sequences, about 64% seen once. The CDR3 spans 17 residues. V was pared by 0 bases and J by 2 bases, with 6 bases of the junction left unmatched. Looked up from germline, CDR1 is ENHRY and CDR2 is SYGVKD. Sequencing used sorted CD4+, CD8+, or CD8+CD57+ T cells (not recorded which) from PBMCs. The receptor was isolated from a human donor with severe aplastic anemia or a healthy control (not recorded which). The chain recombines TRBV10-3 with TRBJ2-7; 11 bases are a match to TRBD2. This CDR3 reads CAISESLAGGHAYEQYF. DNA of the CDR3: TGTGCCATCAGTGAGTCCCTAGCGGGAGGCCACGCCTACGAGCAGTACTTC.